These T cell receptor beta chains were read from a single sample in a study of blood T cell repertoires in COVID-19. Profiling relied on immunoSEQ multiplex PCR, and the TCRdb table lists in-frame clones only, not all of them. Here the sample spans 65,000 to 70,000 clones, roughly 77% being singletons. The sequenced sample was peripheral blood. These receptors came from a human donor in a cohort sampled during active COVID-19. The CDR3 runs from the conserved cysteine through the conserved F or W. Each record gives: V gene, J gene, D gene, clone size, CDR3 DNA, CDR3 protein. D genes are given only for firm matches. Size values are once, few and many counts, or a class for expanded clones, and some rows have none.

TRBV18	TRBJ2-7	TRBD1	-	TGTGCCAGCTCACAGTCAGCGGGACAGGGGGCATTCGAGCAGTACTTC	CASSQSAGQGAFEQYF
TRBV5-8	TRBJ1-5	TRBD1	-	TGTGCCAGCAGCTTTGGACAGGCTAGCAATCAGCCCCAGCATTTT	CASSFGQASNQPQHF
TRBV2	TRBJ1-1	-	few	TGTGCCAGCGACAGGTACGGTGAAGCTTTCTTT	CASDRYGEAFF
TRBV7-8	TRBJ2-1	TRBD2	-	TGTGCCAGCAGCTTATCGGGACTAGCGGAATACAATGAGCAGTTCTTC	CASSLSGLAEYNEQFF
TRBV19	TRBJ2-1	-	-	TGTGCCAGTAGTATCGCGGGGAGAAGGGGAGGCGCCTACAATGAGCAGTTCTTC	CASSIAGRRGGAYNEQFF
TRBV6-5	TRBJ2-7	TRBD2	-	TGTGCCAGCGCCTCGGGACTAGGGTACGAGCAGTACTTC	CASASGLGYEQYF
TRBV18	TRBJ2-3	-	-	TGTGCCAGCTCACCATTCATCGGGCGGGGCACAGATACGCAGTATTTT	CASSPFIGRGTDTQYF
TRBV3-1/TRBV3-2	TRBJ2-5	-	once	TGTGCCAGCAGCCAAGACTGGCAGCGAGAGACCCAGTACTTC	CASSQDWQRETQYF
TRBV6-2/TRBV6-3	TRBJ1-1	-	many	TGTGCCAGCAGTAGGCCGCGACTGACAGAGAACACTGAAGCTTTCTTT	CASSRPRLTENTEAFF
TRBV28	TRBJ2-7	TRBD1	-	TGTGCCAGCAACCCGGGACAGGCGAGATACGAGCAGTACTTC	CASNPGQARYEQYF
TRBV5-4	TRBJ2-3	TRBD1	-	TGTGCCAGCGGGACAGTTCGCACAGATACGCAGTATTTT	CASGTVRTDTQYF
TRBV5-1	TRBJ2-5	TRBD2	-	TGCGCCAGCAGCTCGAGACTAGCAGCACAAGAGACCCAGTACTTC	CASSSRLAAQETQYF
TRBV2	TRBJ2-5	TRBD2	-	TGTGCCAGCAGTGAATACGGGGGGGAGACCCAGTACTTC	CASSEYGGETQYF
TRBV3-1/TRBV3-2	TRBJ1-6	-	-	TGTGCCAGCAGCCCCCGCCAGGGGAGCTCCTATAATTCACCCCTCCACTTT	CASSPRQGSSYNSPLHF
TRBV15	TRBJ1-3	-	-	TGTGCCACCAGCGGCCCAGGGGATAGAAACACCATATATTTT	CATSGPGDRNTIYF
TRBV19	TRBJ2-1	-	-	TGTGCCAGTAGTACGCTTTTCGGGAATGAGCAGTTCTTC	CASSTLFGNEQFF
TRBV28	TRBJ2-1	-	-	TGTGCCAGCAGTGCAGGGGTTACCTACAATGAGCAGTTCTTC	CASSAGVTYNEQFF
TRBV27	TRBJ2-7	TRBD2	-	TGTGCCCGCCGCGGGGGGGTGGGGCAGTACTTC	CARRGGVGQYF
TRBV23-1	TRBJ1-1	TRBD1	few	TGCGCCAGCTTCAGGGGGCGGGACACTGAAGCTTTCTTT	CASFRGRDTEAFF
TRBV6-6	TRBJ2-2	TRBD2	-	TGTGCCAGCAGTTACTCAGCGGGAGCCGGGGAGCTGTTTTTT	CASSYSAGAGELFF
TRBV6-5	TRBJ1-1	-	few	TGTGCCAGCAGCGGTGACATCTTAGTTGAAGCTTTCTTT	CASSGDILVEAFF
TRBV5-4	TRBJ2-3	-	once	TGTGCCAGCAGCCGTTCCGGGGTCGGTGGCACAGATACGCAGTATTTT	CASSRSGVGGTDTQYF
TRBV10-3	TRBJ1-2	TRBD1	-	TGTGCCATCAGCGGACAGGGGGCGCTGGGCTATGGCTACACCTTC	CAISGQGALGYGYTF
TRBV9	TRBJ2-1	-	-	TGTGCCAGCAGCGGCCGGGACTCCTACAATGAGCAGTTCTTC	CASSGRDSYNEQFF
TRBV3-1/TRBV3-2	TRBJ2-2	-	-	TGTGCCAGCACACAGGGAACCACCGGGGAGCTGTTTTTT	CASTQGTTGELFF
TRBV12-3/TRBV12-4	TRBJ1-1	-	-	TGTGCCAGCAGTTTCGGTTCCGAGGCTTTCTTT	CASSFGSEAFF
TRBV24-1	TRBJ2-1	TRBD2	once	TGTGCCACCAGTCGGACTAGCGGAAACAATGAGCAGTTCTTC	CATSRTSGNNEQFF
TRBV19	TRBJ2-5	-	-	TGTGCCAGTAGTATGGCATTAACAATCCAAGAGACCCAGTACTTC	CASSMALTIQETQYF
TRBV4-3	TRBJ2-3	TRBD2	-	TGCGCCAGCAGCCAACAACCGGGACTAGCGGGAGGCACAGATACGCAGTATTTT	CASSQQPGLAGGTDTQYF
TRBV21-1	TRBJ2-7	-	-	TGTGCCAGCAGCAAATCCTGGACTACCAGTACCCAACCCCGGGACGAGCAGTACTTC	CASSKSWTTSTQPRDEQYF
TRBV7-2	TRBJ1-4	-	-	TGTGCCAGCAGCTCAGGGATAGGTGAAAAACTGTTTTTT	CASSSGIGEKLFF
TRBV2	TRBJ1-1	-	-	TGTGCCAGCAGTCCCGAACAGGGCTACACTGAAGCTTTCTTT	CASSPEQGYTEAFF
TRBV11-1	TRBJ2-1	TRBD2	few	TGTGCCAGCAGCTTGGGTTTCGCGGGAGGGAACAATGAGCAGTTCTTC	CASSLGFAGGNNEQFF
TRBV28	TRBJ2-1	TRBD2	-	TGTGCCAGCAGTCCGATCTTAGCGGGAAGACTCGACTCCTACAATGAGCAGTTCTTC	CASSPILAGRLDSYNEQFF
TRBV7-9	TRBJ2-2	-	-	TGTGCCAGCAAGAGCGGGGAGCTGTTTTTT	CASKSGELFF
TRBV6-5	TRBJ1-5	TRBD1	-	TGTGCCAGCAGTCGCGTAAAGGGGGCGGGTCAGCCCCAGCATTTT	CASSRVKGAGQPQHF
TRBV15	TRBJ2-4	-	-	TGTGCCACCAGTCATAAAGTACAGAAAAACATTCAGTACTTC	CATSHKVQKNIQYF
TRBV9	TRBJ2-2	-	once	TGTGCCAGCAGCGTAGACGGGAGCGGCGCCGGGGAGCTGTTTTTT	CASSVDGSGAGELFF
TRBV12-5	TRBJ2-5	-	once	TGTGCTAGGGGCTTTGGGGAGACCCAGTACTTC	CARGFGETQYF
TRBV5-3	TRBJ2-3	-	few	TGTGCCAGAAGCTTGGAGGAGGGCGAAAGGTCGGATACGCAGTATTTT	CARSLEEGERSDTQYF
TRBV5-6	TRBJ2-7	-	-	TGTGCCAGCAGCTTGTCTTTTTACGAGCAGTACTTC	CASSLSFYEQYF
TRBV5-1	TRBJ2-2	-	-	TGCGCCAGCAGCTTGGTGGAGACTACCGGGGAGCTGTTTTTT	CASSLVETTGELFF
TRBV7-9	TRBJ1-3	-	-	TGTGCCAGCAGCCCCCCGGGATCTGGAAACACCATATATTTT	CASSPPGSGNTIYF
TRBV28	TRBJ1-1	-	-	TGTGCCAGCAGTCCCCATCAGGGGATTTGGACTGAAGCTTTCTTT	CASSPHQGIWTEAFF
TRBV6-1	TRBJ1-3	-	-	TGTGCCAGCAGTGAACAAAGCAACACCATATATTTT	CASSEQSNTIYF
TRBV2	TRBJ1-5	-	-	TGTGCCAGCAGTACATGGAATCAGGGGCCGAGCAATCAGCCCCAGCATTTT	CASSTWNQGPSNQPQHF
TRBV7-2	TRBJ2-7	-	-	TGTGCCAGCAGCCCGACCCGCGGCGGGATCGTCTTC	CASSPTRGGIVF
TRBV4-1	TRBJ2-1	TRBD2	-	TGCGCCAGCAGCCAAGACCTAGCGGGAGTTGAGAATGAGCAGTTCTTC	CASSQDLAGVENEQFF
TRBV28	TRBJ2-7	TRBD1	-	TGTGCCAGCAGAACGGGGGGGGGACAGGGGTACGAGCAGTACTTC	CASRTGGGQGYEQYF
TRBV28	TRBJ2-6	-	-	TGTGCCAGCAGAGACTCATCCTCTGGGGCCAACGTCCTGACTTTC	CASRDSSSGANVLTF
TRBV12-3/TRBV12-4	TRBJ2-2	-	-	TGTGCCAGCTGGGGGCAGAGCACCGGGGAGCTGTTTTTT	CASWGQSTGELFF
TRBV7-9	TRBJ2-1	-	-	TGTGCCAGCAGCGGTCCGGTGCAGTTCTTC	CASSGPVQFF
TRBV7-8	TRBJ1-3	-	-	TGTGCCAGCAGCTTAGTACCAGGCGGAAACACCATATATTTT	CASSLVPGGNTIYF
TRBV6-5	TRBJ1-1	TRBD1	-	TGTGCCAGCAGGTCAGGGGGCCGGAACACTGAAGCTTTCTTT	CASRSGGRNTEAFF
TRBV5-1	TRBJ2-1	-	-	TGCGCCAGCAATGAGGGCGAGAGTGGGAAGGAGCAGTTCTTC	CASNEGESGKEQFF
TRBV4-1	TRBJ1-5	TRBD1	-	TGCGCCAGCAGCCAAGGGTGGGTGAGGGGGCCGATGCCCCAGCATTTT	CASSQGWVRGPMPQHF
TRBV6-6	TRBJ1-2	TRBD1	-	TGTGCCAGCAGTTACCCCTCCGGACAGGGGTTGGGTGGCTACACCTTC	CASSYPSGQGLGGYTF
TRBV30	TRBJ2-7	-	-	TGTGCCTGGAGCCCCTGGGGCATCGACGAGCAGTACTTC	CAWSPWGIDEQYF